The 5 T cell receptor beta chains given below trace back to one sample, sequenced in a study of control samples from healthy donors and cancer patients. TCRdb keeps only in-frame clones here, not all; method: immunoSEQ multiplex PCR. The sample consists of around 30,000 clones, around 90% of them appearing once. The source material was PBMCs. Every receptor here comes from a middle-aged man with lung cancer.

This rearrangement joins TRBV6-2 or TRBV6-3 to TRBJ1-2, with TRBD1 matching 9 bases. V trimming: 4 bases; J trimming: 8 bases; junction bases outside the gene matches: 8. This CDR3 spans 14 amino acids. The germline gives CDR1 MNHEY, CDR2 SVGEGT. The DNA of the CDR3 is TGTGCCAGCAGTTCTCATCGGGACAGGGACGGCTACACCTTC. Its protein is CASSSHRDRDGYTF.

The V call is TRBV4-3, the J call TRBJ1-1; D is unclear. Germline loops: CDR1 LGHNA, CDR2 YSLEER. The CDR3 contains 15 residues. Trimming removed 1 base from V and 2 bases from J, with 11 bases in between. CDR3 sequence: CASSQVGMDNTEAFF. CDR3 in DNA: TGCGCCAGCAGCCAAGTGGGGATGGATAACACTGAAGCTTTCTTT.

The chain links TRBV6-5 to TRBJ2-2, with D possibly TRBD2 on 6 matching bases. Germline CDR1 reads MNHEY; CDR2 reads SVGAGI. V was trimmed by 7 bases and J by 4 bases, leaving 13 bases between them. CDR3 length: 14 residues. CDR3: CASMTGDGTGELFF. CDR3 sequence (DNA): TGTGCCAGCATGACGGGGGACGGCACCGGGGAGCTGTTTTTT.

J is TRBJ1-2 and V is TRBV6-6, with 7 bases fitting TRBD1. Looked up from germline, CDR1 is MNHNY and CDR2 is SVGAGI (reference sequence). The CDR3 has 15 residues. V shed 0 bases and J 8 bases; nucleotides not matched to a gene: 9. This CDR3 reads CASSYSNTGEGGYTF. CDR3 sequence (DNA): TGTGCCAGCAGTTACTCGAATACAGGGGAGGGAGGCTACACCTTC.

The chain links TRBV2 to TRBJ2-2, with D hard to call. This CDR3 has 12 amino acids. CDR1 and CDR2 (germline): SNHLY, FYNNEI. The ends were cut back, 7 bases at V and 2 bases at J, with 5 bases in the middle. The DNA of the CDR3 is TGTGCCAGCAATATAAACACCGGGGAGCTGTTTTTT. The encoded protein is CASNINTGELFF.